The 3 T cell receptor beta chains given below trace back to one sample, sequenced in a study of T cells after yellow fever vaccination. TCRdb called the 5' RACE reads again in MiXCR, with one record for every CDR3 protein. The repertoire includes roughly 500,000 distinct CDR3 sequences, around 21% of them detected once, and over 11% sits in the top ten. This material consisted of PBMCs, taken 15 days after the yellow fever booster vaccination. These receptors were taken from a man aged 30 to 45 who received the YFV17D yellow fever vaccine.

There are a few counts of this clonotype. CDR3 nucleotide sequence: TGTGCCAGCAGCAAAAGGCCCCTAACTAGCGTGGAAATCTATGAGCAGTTCTTC. Encoded protein: CASSKRPLTSVEIYEQFF. The J gene is TRBJ2-1, the V gene TRBV21-1; no check of the table's D call, TRBD2, against the DNA was made. TRBV21-1 is noted as a pseudogene. This CDR3 comprises 18 residues.

This clonotype was found a few times. The chain employs TRBV11-2 and TRBJ2-1; tentative D call: TRBD1 (5 bases). The V gene lost 3 bases and the J gene lost 9 bases, with 12 bases spanning the gap. The length of the CDR3 is 13 residues. In germline, CDR1 is SGHAT, CDR2 FQNNGV. The CDR3 DNA reads as TGTGCCAGCAGCTTCATCACAGGTGTTGAGCAGTTCTTC. The encoded protein is CASSFITGVEQFF.

The genes are TRBV20-1 and TRBJ1-3; TRBD1 matches at 9 bases. The CDR3 has 13 residues. V lost 6 bases to trimming and J lost 10 bases; unmatched junction nucleotides: 10. CDR1 and CDR2 (germline): DFQATT, SNEGSKA (reference sequence). The CDR3 sequence is CSATPGQGRTIYF. The CDR3 region has the DNA TGCAGTGCAACACCGGGACAGGGTCGAACCATATATTTT.